This TCR beta chain is from a study of T cells in Graves' hyperthyroidism and ophthalmopathy. The table lists this clonotype with many counts. The CDR3 is made up of 15 amino acids. Germline CDR1 reads MNHEY; CDR2 reads SMNVEV (reference sequence). Trimming pared 7 bases from V and 9 bases from J, leaving 24 bases between. When ophthalmopathy did not progress within 18 months, Graves' hyperthyroidism was considered stable. Source material for PBMCs was over 8 ml fresh peripheral blood. TCR beta CDR3 regions were amplified from RNA transcripts. A first-round RT-PCR of the TCR CDR3 used the HTBI primer set. A single record per CDR3 protein comes from TCRdb applying MiXCR to the multiplex PCR reads. The data contain 150,000 to 200,000 distinct CDR3 sequences, over 15% of them seen just once; the ten biggest clones take up about 31%.

The chain links TRBV27 to TRBJ1-2; weak D call: TRBD1 (6 bases). The sequence was collected from a woman in her 50s with Graves' hyperthyroidism. The material sequenced was blood. The CDR3 DNA is TGTGCCAGCACGAAAAGCGACAGGTTTGGCGAAAGCTACACCTTC. Its translation is CASTKSDRFGESYTF.